This T cell receptor (beta chain) was captured in a study of T-cell memory formation after mild COVID-19. J gave up 4 bases and V 7 bases, and 6 bases lay outside the gene matches. The germline CDR1 and CDR2 sequences are MNHEY and SVGAGI. There are 13 residues in the CDR3. Via MiXCR, TCRdb re-called the 5' RACE reads, giving one row per CDR3 protein. The repertoire consists of 250,000 to 300,000 distinct CDR3 sequences, with roughly 15% occurring once and the leading ten covering roughly 20%. J is TRBJ2-5 and V is TRBV6-5; the match to TRBD1 covers 7 bases. The source of this sequence is a man younger than 30 who had mild COVID-19 (a few samples of this study predate the infection). Cell type and time point are not known. Sequenced: PBMCs or a T cell subset sorted from them (not recorded which). The CDR3 DNA is TGTGCCAGCAACGACAGGGTGCGAGAGACCCAGTACTTC. Its translation: CASNDRVRETQYF.